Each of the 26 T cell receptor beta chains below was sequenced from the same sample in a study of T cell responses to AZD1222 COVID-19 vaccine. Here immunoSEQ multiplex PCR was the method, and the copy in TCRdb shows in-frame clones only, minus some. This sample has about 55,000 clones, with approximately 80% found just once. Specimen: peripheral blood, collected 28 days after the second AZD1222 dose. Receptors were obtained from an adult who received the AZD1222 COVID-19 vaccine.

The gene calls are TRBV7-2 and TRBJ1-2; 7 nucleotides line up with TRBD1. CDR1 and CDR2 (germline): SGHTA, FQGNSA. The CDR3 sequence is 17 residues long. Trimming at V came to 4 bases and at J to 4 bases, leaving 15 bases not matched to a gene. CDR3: CASSSRVGQASLYGYTF. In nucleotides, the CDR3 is TGTGCCAGCAGCTCGAGGGTTGGACAGGCCTCCCTCTATGGCTACACCTTC.

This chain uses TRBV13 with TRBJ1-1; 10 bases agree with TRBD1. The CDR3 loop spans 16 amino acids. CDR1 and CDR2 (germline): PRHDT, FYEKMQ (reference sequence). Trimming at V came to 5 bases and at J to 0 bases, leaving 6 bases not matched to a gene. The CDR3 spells CASSTDRGFMNTEAFF. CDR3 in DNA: TGTGCCAGCAGCACGGACAGGGGGTTTATGAACACTGAAGCTTTCTTT.

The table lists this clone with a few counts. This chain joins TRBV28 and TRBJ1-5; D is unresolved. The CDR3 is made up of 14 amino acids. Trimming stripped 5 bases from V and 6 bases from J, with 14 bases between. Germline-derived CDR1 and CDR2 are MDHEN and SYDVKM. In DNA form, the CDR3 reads TGTGCCAGCAGTCCCCCCGCGGGCCGTCAGCCCCAGCATTTT. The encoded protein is CASSPPAGRQPQHF.

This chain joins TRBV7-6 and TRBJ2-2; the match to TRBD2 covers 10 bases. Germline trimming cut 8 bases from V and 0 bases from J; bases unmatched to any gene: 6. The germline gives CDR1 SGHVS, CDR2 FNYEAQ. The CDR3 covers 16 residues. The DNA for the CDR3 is TGTGCCAGCTTACGGACTAGCGGTGCGAACACCGGGGAGCTGTTTTTT. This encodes CASLRTSGANTGELFF.

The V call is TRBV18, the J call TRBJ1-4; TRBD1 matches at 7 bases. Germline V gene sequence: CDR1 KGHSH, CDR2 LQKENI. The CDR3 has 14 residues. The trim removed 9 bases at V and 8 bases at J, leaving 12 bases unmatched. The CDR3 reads CASADREAIEKLFF. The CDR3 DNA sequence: TGTGCCAGTGCCGACAGGGAAGCCATAGAAAAACTGTTTTTT.

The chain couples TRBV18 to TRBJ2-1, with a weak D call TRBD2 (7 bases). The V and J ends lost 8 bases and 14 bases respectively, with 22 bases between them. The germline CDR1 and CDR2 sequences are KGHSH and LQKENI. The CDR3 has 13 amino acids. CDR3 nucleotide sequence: TGTGCCAGCACCCCTACGAGGGGGGGCGACGAGTTCTTC. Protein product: CASTPTRGGDEFF.

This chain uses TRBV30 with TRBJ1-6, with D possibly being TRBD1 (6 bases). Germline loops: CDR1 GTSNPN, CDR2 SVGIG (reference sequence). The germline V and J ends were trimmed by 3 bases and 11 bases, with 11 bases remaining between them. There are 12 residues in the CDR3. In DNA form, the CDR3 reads TGTGCCTGGAGACAGGGAATGACACCCCTCCACTTT. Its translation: CAWRQGMTPLHF. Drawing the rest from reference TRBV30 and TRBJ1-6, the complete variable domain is SQTIHQWPATLVQPVGSPLSLECTVEGTSNPNLYWYRQAAGRGLQLLFYSVGIGQISSEVPQNLSASRPQDRQFILSSKKLLLSDSGFYLCAWRQGMTPLHFGNGTRLTVT.

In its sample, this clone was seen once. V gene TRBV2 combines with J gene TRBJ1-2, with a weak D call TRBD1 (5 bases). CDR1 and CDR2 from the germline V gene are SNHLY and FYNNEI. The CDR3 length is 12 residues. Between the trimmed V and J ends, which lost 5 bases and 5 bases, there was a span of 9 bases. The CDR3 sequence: CASSTEGYGYTF. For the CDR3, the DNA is TGTGCCAGCAGTACAGAGGGGTATGGCTACACCTTC.

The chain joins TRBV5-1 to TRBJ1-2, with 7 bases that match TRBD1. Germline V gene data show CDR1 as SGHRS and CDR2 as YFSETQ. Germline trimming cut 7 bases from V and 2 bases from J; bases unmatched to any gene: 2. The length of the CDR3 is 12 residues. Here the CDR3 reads CASGQDNYGYTF. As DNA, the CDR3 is TGCGCCAGCGGACAGGACAACTATGGCTACACCTTC.

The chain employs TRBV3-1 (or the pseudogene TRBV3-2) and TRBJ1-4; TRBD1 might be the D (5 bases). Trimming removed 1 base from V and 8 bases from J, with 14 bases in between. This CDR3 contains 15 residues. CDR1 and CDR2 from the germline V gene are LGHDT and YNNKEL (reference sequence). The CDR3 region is CASSQAGTAYEKLFF. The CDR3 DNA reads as TGTGCCAGCAGCCAAGCTGGGACTGCCTACGAAAAACTGTTTTTT.

DNA for the CDR3: TGTGCCAGCAGCCCACTCGGTCAGGGCAATACCTACAATGAGCAGTTCTTC. This sequence encodes CASSPLGQGNTYNEQFF. V is TRBV7-3 and J is TRBJ2-1; D perhaps matches TRBD1 (5 bases). Trimming shortened V by 5 bases and J by 2 bases, and 19 bases separated the two germline ends. This CDR3 is built from 17 residues. Germline CDR1 SGHTA, CDR2 FQGTGA. The full variable domain, completed using reference TRBV7-3 and TRBJ2-1, is GAGVSQTPSNKVTEKGKYVELRCDPISGHTALYWYRQSLGQGPEFLIYFQGTGAADDSGLPNDRFFAVRPEGSVSTLKIQRTERGDSAVYLCASSPLGQGNTYNEQFFGPGTRLTVL.

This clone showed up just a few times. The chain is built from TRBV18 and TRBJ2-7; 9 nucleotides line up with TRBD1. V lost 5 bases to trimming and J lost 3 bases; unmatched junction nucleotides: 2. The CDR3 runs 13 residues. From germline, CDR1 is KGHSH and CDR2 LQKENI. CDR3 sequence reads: CASSGGQGYEQYF. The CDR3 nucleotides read TGTGCCAGCTCAGGGGGACAGGGCTACGAGCAGTACTTC.

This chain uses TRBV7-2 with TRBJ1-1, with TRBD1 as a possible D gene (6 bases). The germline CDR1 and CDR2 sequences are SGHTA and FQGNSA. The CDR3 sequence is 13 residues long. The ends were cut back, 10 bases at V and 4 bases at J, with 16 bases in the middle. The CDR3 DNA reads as TGTGCCACGCTTAGGGGGGGAGGCACTGAAGCTTTCTTT. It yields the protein CATLRGGGTEAFF.

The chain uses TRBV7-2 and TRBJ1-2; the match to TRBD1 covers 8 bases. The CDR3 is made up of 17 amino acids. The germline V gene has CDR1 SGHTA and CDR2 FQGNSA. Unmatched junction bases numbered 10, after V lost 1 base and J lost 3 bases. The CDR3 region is CASSLVVAGGGDYGYTF. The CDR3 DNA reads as TGTGCCAGCAGCTTAGTGGTGGCAGGGGGCGGAGACTATGGCTACACCTTC.

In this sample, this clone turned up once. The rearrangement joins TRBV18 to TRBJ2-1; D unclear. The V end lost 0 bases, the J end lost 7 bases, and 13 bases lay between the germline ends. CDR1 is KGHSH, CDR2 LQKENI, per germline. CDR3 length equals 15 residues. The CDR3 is CASSPPGRPSNEQFF. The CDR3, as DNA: TGTGCCAGCTCACCACCAGGACGGCCATCGAATGAGCAGTTCTTC.

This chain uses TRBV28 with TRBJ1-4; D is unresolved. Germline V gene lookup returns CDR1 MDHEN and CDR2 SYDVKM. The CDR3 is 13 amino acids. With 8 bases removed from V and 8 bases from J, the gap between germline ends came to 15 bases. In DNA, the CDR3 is TGTGCCAGCCTCTCCCCTCTCCTGGAAAAACTGTTTTTT. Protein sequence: CASLSPLLEKLFF.

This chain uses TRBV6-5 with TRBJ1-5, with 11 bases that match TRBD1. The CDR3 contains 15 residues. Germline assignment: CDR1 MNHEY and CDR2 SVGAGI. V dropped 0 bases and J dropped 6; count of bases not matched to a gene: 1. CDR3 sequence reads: CASSYSGTGGQPQHF. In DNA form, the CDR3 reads TGTGCCAGCAGTTACTCCGGGACAGGGGGTCAGCCCCAGCATTTT.

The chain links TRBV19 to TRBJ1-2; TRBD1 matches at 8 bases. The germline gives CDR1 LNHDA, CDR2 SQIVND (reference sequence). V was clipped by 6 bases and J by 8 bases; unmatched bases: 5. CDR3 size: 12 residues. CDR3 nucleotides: TGTGCCAGTAGAGGCAGGGGGCGAGGCTACACCTTC. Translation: CASRGRGRGYTF. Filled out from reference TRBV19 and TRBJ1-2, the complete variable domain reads DGGITQSPKYLFRKEGQNVTLSCEQNLNHDAMYWYRQDPGQGLRLIYYSQIVNDFQKGDIAEGYSVSREKKESFPLTVTSAQKNPTAFYLCASRGRGRGYTFGSGTRLTVV.

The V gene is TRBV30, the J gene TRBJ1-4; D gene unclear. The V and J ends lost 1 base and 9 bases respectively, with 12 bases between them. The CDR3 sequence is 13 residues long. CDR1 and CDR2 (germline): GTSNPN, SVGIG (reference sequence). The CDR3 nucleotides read TGTGCCTGGAGTGATAGGCCTTCCAAAAAACTGTTTTTT. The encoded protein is CAWSDRPSKKLFF.

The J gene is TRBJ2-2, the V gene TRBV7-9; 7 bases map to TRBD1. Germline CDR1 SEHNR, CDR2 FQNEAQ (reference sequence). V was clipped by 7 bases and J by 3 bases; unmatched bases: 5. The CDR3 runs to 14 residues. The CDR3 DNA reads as TGTGCCAGCACAGTGCAGGGGGACACCGGGGAGCTGTTTTTT. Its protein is CASTVQGDTGELFF.

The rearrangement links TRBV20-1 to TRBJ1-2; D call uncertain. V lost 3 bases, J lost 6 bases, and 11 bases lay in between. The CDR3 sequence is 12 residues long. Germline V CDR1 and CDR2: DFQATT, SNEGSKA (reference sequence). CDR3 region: CSASLGSNGYTF. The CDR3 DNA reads TGCAGTGCTAGTCTGGGGAGTAATGGCTACACCTTC.

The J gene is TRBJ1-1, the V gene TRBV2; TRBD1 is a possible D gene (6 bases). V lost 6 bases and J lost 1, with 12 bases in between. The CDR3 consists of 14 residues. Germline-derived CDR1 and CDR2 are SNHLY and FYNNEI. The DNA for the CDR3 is TGTGCCAGCAGCGCCGGGACAAGGAACACTGAAGCTTTCTTT. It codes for CASSAGTRNTEAFF. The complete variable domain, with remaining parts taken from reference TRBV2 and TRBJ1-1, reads EPEVTQTPSHQVTQMGQEVILRCVPISNHLYFYWYRQILGQKVEFLVSFYNNEISEKSEIFDDQFSVERPDGSNFTLKIRSTKLEDSAMYFCASSAGTRNTEAFFGQGTRLTVV.

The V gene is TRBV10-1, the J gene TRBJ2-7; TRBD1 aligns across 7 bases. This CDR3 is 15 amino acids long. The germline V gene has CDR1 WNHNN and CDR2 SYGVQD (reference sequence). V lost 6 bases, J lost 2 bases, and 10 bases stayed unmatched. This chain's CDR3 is CASSSTGLRTYEQYV. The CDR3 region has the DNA TGCGCCAGCAGCTCGACAGGGCTCAGGACCTACGAGCAGTACGTC.

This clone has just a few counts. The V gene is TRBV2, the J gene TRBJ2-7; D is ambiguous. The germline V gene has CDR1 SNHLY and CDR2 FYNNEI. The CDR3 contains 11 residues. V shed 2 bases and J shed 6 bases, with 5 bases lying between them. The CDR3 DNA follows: TGTGCCAGCAGTGAAATTATCGAGCAGTACGTC. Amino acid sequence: CASSEIIEQYV.

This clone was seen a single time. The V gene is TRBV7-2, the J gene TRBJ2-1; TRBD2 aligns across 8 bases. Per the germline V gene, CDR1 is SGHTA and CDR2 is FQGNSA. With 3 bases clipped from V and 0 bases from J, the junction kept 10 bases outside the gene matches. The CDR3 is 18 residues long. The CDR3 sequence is CASSFQLASGYSYNEQFF. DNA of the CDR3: TGTGCCAGCAGCTTCCAGTTGGCTAGCGGGTACTCCTACAATGAGCAGTTCTTC.

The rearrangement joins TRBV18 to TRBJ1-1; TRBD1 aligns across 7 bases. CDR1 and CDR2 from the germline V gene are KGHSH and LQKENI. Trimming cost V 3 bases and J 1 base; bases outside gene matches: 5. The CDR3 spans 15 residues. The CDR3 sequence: CASSPTGLTNTEAFF. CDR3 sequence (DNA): TGTGCCAGCTCACCGACAGGGCTAACGAACACTGAAGCTTTCTTT. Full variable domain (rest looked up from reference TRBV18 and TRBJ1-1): NAGVMQNPRHLVRRRGQEARLRCSPMKGHSHVYWYRQLPEEGLKFMVYLQKENIIDESGMPKERFSAEFPKEGPSILRIQQVVRGDSAAYFCASSPTGLTNTEAFFGQGTRLTVV.